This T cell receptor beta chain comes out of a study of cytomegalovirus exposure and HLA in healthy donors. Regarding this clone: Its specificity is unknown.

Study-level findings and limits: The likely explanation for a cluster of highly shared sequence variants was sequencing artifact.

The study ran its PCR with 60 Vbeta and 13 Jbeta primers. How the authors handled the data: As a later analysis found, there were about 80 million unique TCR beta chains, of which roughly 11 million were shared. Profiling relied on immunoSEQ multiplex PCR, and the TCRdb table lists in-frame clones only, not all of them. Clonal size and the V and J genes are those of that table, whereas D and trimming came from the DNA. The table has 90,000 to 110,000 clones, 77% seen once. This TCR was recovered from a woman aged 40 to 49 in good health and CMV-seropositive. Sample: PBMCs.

The CDR3 nucleotides are TGTGCCAGCAGCTTGGACGGGGGAGCAGCTAACTATGGCTACACCTTC. As protein: CASSLDGGAANYGYTF. The V call is TRBV5-4, the J call TRBJ1-2, with a possible D match to TRBD1 (5 bases). V lost 0 bases and J lost 0, with 12 bases in between. The CDR3 runs 16 residues. Germline V lookup: CDR1 SGHNT, CDR2 YYREEE (reference sequence).